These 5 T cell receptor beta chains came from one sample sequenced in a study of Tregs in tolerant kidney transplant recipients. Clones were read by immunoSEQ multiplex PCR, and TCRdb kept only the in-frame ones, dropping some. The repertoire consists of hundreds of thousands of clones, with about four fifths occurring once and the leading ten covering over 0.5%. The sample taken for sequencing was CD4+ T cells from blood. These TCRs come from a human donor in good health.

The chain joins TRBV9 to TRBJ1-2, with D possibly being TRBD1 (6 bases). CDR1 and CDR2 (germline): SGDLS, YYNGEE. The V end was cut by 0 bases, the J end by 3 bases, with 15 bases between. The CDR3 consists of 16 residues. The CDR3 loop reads CASSVGGGLGDYGYTF. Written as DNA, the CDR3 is TGTGCCAGCAGCGTAGGAGGGGGTCTTGGGGACTATGGCTACACCTTC. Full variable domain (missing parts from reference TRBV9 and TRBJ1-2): DSGVTQTPKHLITATGQRVTLRCSPRSGDLSVYWYQQSLDQGLQFLIQYYNGEERAKGNILERFSAQQFPDLHSELNLSSLELGDSALYFCASSVGGGLGDYGYTFGSGTRLTVV.

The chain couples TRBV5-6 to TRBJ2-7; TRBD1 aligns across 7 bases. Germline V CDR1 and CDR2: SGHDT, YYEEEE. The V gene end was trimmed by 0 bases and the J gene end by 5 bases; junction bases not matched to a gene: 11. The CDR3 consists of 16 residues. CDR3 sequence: CASSLGPGGWGNEQYF. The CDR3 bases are TGTGCCAGCAGCTTGGGACCAGGGGGATGGGGAAACGAGCAGTACTTC.

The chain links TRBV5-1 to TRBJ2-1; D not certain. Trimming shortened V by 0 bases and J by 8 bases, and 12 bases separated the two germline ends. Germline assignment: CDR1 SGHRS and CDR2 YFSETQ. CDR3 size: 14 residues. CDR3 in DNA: TGCGCCAGCAGCTTGGTGCCAGACATGGATGAGCAGTTCTTC. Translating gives CASSLVPDMDEQFF.

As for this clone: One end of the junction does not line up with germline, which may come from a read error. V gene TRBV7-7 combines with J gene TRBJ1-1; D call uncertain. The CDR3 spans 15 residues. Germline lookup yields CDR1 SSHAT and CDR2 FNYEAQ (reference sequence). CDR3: CASSPVGSADTEAFF. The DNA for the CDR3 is TGTGCTAGCAGCCCCGTCGGCTCGGCGGACACTGAAGCTTTCTTT.

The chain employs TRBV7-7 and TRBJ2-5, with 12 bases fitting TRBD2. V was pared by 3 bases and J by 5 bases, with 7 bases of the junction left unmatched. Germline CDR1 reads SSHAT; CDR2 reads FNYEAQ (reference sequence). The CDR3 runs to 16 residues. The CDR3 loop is CASSLGTSGFRETQYF. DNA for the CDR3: TGTGCCAGCAGCTTGGGGACTAGCGGGTTTCGGGAGACCCAGTACTTC. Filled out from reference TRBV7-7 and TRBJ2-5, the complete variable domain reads GAGVSQSPRYKVTKRGQDVTLRCDPISSHATLYWYQQALGQGPEFLTYFNYEAQPDKSGLPSDRFSAERPEGSISTLTIQRTEQRDSAMYRCASSLGTSGFRETQYFGPGTRLLVL.